The 13 T cell receptor beta chains below were found in one sample sequenced in a study of cytomegalovirus exposure and HLA in healthy donors (dated by TCRdb to 2016 to 2017). Libraries were made using the immunoSEQ multiplex PCR assay. For the multiplex PCR, a mixture combining 60 forward primers for TCR Vbeta segments and 13 reverse primers for TCR Jbeta segments was used. The immuneACCESS repertoire file appears here via TCRdb, limited to in-frame rearrangements. These files lack a portion of the clones; in checked studies, under half of the deficit traces to unresolved V genes, and the cause of the others is not known. In this sample the table shows approximately 210,000 clones, around 90% of which occur a single time. The ten largest account for 1.5% to 2% of the sample. Sequenced input: PBMCs. The receptors derive from a woman aged 18-29 years in good health and CMV-seronegative.

The chain recombines TRBV30 with TRBJ2-7; 10 nucleotides align to TRBD2. This CDR3 is 15 amino acids long. The trim removed 0 bases at V and 6 bases at J, leaving 8 bases unmatched. Germline V gene lookup returns CDR1 GTSNPN and CDR2 SVGIG (reference sequence). CDR3 in amino acids: CAWSVAGTSVGEQYF. CDR3 nucleotide sequence: TGTGCCTGGAGTGTTGCCGGGACTAGCGTGGGCGAGCAGTACTTC.

The chain couples TRBV6-5 to TRBJ2-1; D not resolved. Between the trimmed V and J ends, which lost 0 bases and 8 bases, there was a span of 5 bases. The CDR3 runs to 12 residues. Germline V CDR1 and CDR2: MNHEY, SVGAGI. The CDR3 here is CASSYSGDEQFF. The CDR3 DNA reads as TGTGCCAGCAGTTACTCCGGTGATGAGCAGTTCTTC.

V and J are TRBV11-2 and TRBJ2-2; D might be TRBD1 (6 bases). Germline V CDR1 and CDR2: SGHAT, FQNNGV. V was pared by 5 bases and J by 5 bases, with 21 bases between. CDR3 length: 17 residues. CDR3 residues: CASSPAGAGRGTGELFF. Written as DNA, the CDR3 is TGTGCCAGCAGCCCCGCAGGGGCCGGGCGCGGTACCGGGGAGCTGTTTTTT.

This clone was recorded a few times. The chain carries TRBV9 and TRBJ1-3, with 12 bases lining up with TRBD1. The CDR3 is made up of 18 amino acids. Per germline, CDR1 SGDLS and CDR2 YYNGEE. Germline trimming cut 0 bases from V and 4 bases from J; bases unmatched to any gene: 8. DNA for the CDR3: TGTGCCAGCAGCGTAGCCTCGGGACAGGGGGCCAGAGGAAACACCATATATTTT. It specifies CASSVASGQGARGNTIYF.

This chain links TRBV7-2 with TRBJ2-7, with TRBD2 matching over 10 bases. Trimming removed 0 bases from V and 6 bases from J; junction bases left unmatched: 5. In germline, CDR1 is SGHTA, CDR2 FQGNSA. This CDR3 has 15 amino acids. CDR3 amino acids: CASSLASGGFLEQYF. Here the CDR3 DNA reads TGTGCCAGCAGCTTAGCTAGCGGGGGGTTCCTCGAGCAGTACTTC.

The chain is built from TRBV25-1 and TRBJ1-1, with D perhaps matching TRBD1 (5 bases). The CDR3 spans 15 residues. Trimming cost V 3 bases and J 6 bases, with 17 bases left between them. Germline V CDR1 and CDR2: MGHDK, SYGVNS. The CDR3 sequence: CASSDWEGPGAEAFF. The CDR3 nucleotides are TGTGCCAGCAGTGACTGGGAGGGTCCGGGGGCTGAAGCTTTCTTT.

The V and J genes are TRBV6-1 and TRBJ2-7, with D possibly TRBD2 on 5 matching bases. V dropped 7 bases and J dropped 4 bases, with 20 bases sitting between them. Germline V lookup: CDR1 MNHNS, CDR2 SASEGT. The CDR3 spans 15 residues. The CDR3 sequence is CASNTPADLGYEQYF. CDR3 in DNA: TGTGCCAGCAACACTCCCGCGGACTTAGGGTACGAGCAGTACTTC.

The CDR3: CASREGPRLNEQFF. In nucleotides, the CDR3 is TGTGCTAGTCGGGAGGGCCCCAGGTTAAATGAGCAGTTCTTC. The chain carries TRBV12-5 and TRBJ2-1; 8 nucleotides align to TRBD2. Germline CDR1 and CDR2: LGHNT and FRNRAP. The V gene end was trimmed by 8 bases and the J gene end by 7 bases; junction bases not matched to a gene: 10. This CDR3 is 14 amino acids long.

A remark on this clone: An end of the junction does not agree with germline; a read error may underlie this. The rearrangement joins TRBV6-4 to TRBJ2-7; 14 nucleotides align to TRBD2. Germline V gene sequence: CDR1 MRHNA, CDR2 SNTAGT. This CDR3 spans 18 amino acids. CDR3 region: CAISGDGTSGGLTYEQYF. CDR3 bases: TGTGCCATCAGTGGGGACGGGACTAGCGGGGGTCTCACCTACGAGCAGTACTTC.

This clone was found once. The chain carries TRBV2 and TRBJ2-4; tentative D call: TRBD2 (7 bases). Germline V gene lookup returns CDR1 SNHLY and CDR2 FYNNEI. The CDR3 runs 14 residues. V lost 8 bases, J lost 0 bases, and 11 bases lay in between. CDR3 DNA: TGTGCCAGCTGGGGGGGGCTAGCCAAAAACATTCAGTACTTC. Protein sequence: CASWGGLAKNIQYF.

The V and J genes are TRBV15 and TRBJ1-1; TRBD1 might be the D (6 bases). The length of the CDR3 is 14 residues. Germline V gene sequence: CDR1 LNHNV, CDR2 YYDKDF (reference sequence). Trimming pared 5 bases from V and 1 base from J, leaving 11 bases between. The CDR3: CATSLGQTNTEAFF. CDR3 bases: TGTGCCACCAGCCTAGGACAGACGAACACTGAAGCTTTCTTT. Supplemented by reference TRBV15 and TRBJ1-1, the full variable domain reads DAMVIQNPRYQVTQFGKPVTLSCSQTLNHNVMYWYQQKSSQAPKLLFHYYDKDFNNEADTPDNFQSRRPNTSFCFLDIRSPGLGDTAMYLCATSLGQTNTEAFFGQGTRLTVV.

This chain links TRBV6-1 with TRBJ2-7, with 9 bases fitting TRBD2. This CDR3 contains 15 residues. V lost 2 bases and J lost 2; bases outside the gene matches: 4. Germline values: CDR1 MNHNS, CDR2 SASEGT. This CDR3 reads CASSETSGGPYEQYF. For the CDR3, the DNA is TGTGCCAGCAGTGAAACGAGCGGGGGGCCCTACGAGCAGTACTTC.

Regarding this clone: An end of the junction differs from the germline gene, which may be a read error. The chain is built from TRBV7-7 and TRBJ2-7; weak D call: TRBD1 (5 bases). The CDR3 is 14 amino acids. Germline assignment: CDR1 SSHAT and CDR2 FNYEAQ (reference sequence). In nucleotides, the CDR3 is TGTGCTAGCAGCCCCAACCGACAGTCCTACGAGCAGTACTTC. It codes for CASSPNRQSYEQYF.